What follows describes a single T cell receptor beta chain. The sample originates from a study of blood T cell repertoires in COVID-19. Background on the study: PBMCs, B-cell-depleted T cells, or T cells were the source of the cDNA or gDNA that made up the material.

Trimming took 4 bases from V and 3 from J; bases not matched to a gene: 8. CDR3 length: 17 residues. Per the germline V gene, CDR1 is LNHDA and CDR2 is SQIVND (reference sequence). Original analysis: Amplification from reference gene primers served as the basis for estimated nucleated cell counts. The method was immunoSEQ multiplex PCR; TCRdb's version includes in-frame clones alone and lacks a portion of them. V and J calls and clone size are given by that table; D and trimming were obtained from the DNA. The table includes under 200,000 clones, around 74% detected once. The source material was peripheral blood. The sequence was obtained from a woman of 80 years or more with acute or convalescent COVID-19. The rearrangement joins TRBV19 to TRBJ2-2; 10 nucleotides match TRBD1. DNA for the CDR3: TGTGCCAGTAGTAACGACAGGGGGCCCACGGACACCGGGGAGCTGTTTTTT. Amino acids: CASSNDRGPTDTGELFF.